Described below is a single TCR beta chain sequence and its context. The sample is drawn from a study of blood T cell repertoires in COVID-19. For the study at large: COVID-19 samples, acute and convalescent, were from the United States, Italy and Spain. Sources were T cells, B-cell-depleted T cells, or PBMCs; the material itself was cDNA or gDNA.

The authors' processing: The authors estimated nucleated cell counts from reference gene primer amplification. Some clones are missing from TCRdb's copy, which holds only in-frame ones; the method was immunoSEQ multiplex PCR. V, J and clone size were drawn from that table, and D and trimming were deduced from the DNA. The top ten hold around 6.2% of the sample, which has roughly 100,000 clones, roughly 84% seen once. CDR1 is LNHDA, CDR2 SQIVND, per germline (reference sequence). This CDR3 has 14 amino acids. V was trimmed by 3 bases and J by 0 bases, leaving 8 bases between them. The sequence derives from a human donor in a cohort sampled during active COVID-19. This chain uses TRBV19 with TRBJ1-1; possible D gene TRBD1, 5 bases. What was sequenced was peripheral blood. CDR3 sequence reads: CASSMEGMNTEAFF. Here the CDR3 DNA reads TGTGCCAGTAGTATGGAGGGGATGAACACTGAAGCTTTCTTT.